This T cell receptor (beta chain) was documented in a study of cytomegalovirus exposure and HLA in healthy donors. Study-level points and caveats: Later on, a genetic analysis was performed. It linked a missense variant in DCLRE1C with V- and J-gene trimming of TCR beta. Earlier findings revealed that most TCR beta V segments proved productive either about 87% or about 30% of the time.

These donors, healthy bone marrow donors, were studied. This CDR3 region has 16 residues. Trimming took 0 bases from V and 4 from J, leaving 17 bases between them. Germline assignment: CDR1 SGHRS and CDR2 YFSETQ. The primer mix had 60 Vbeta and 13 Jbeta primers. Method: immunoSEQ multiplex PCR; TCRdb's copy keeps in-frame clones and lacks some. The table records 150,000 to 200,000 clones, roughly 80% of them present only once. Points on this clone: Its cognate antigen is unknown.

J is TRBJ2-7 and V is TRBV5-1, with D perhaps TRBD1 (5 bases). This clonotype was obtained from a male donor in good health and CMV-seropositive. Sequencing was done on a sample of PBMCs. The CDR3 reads CASSLVRWGTRYEQYF. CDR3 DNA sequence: TGCGCCAGCAGCTTGGTTCGGTGGGGCACAAGATACGAGCAGTACTTC.